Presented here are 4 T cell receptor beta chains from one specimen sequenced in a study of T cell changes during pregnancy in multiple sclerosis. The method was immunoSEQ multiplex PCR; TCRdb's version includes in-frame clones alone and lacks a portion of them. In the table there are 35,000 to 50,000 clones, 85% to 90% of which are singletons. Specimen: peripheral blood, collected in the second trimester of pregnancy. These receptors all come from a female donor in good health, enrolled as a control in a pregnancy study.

The CDR3 region is CAWSTAPLLHF. The CDR3 DNA reads TGTGCCTGGAGTACAGCCCCCCTCCTCCACTTT. This chain connects TRBV30 to TRBJ1-6; no reliable D call. The CDR3 is 11 amino acids. The V and J ends lost 2 bases and 15 bases respectively, with 11 bases between them. The germline V gene encodes CDR1 GTSNPN and CDR2 SVGIG (reference sequence).

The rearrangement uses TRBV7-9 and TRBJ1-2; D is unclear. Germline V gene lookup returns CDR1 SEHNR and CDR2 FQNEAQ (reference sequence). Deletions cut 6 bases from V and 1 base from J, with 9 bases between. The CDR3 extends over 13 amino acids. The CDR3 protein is CASRIPVNYGYTF. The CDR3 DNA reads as TGTGCCAGCAGAATCCCCGTTAACTATGGCTACACCTTC.

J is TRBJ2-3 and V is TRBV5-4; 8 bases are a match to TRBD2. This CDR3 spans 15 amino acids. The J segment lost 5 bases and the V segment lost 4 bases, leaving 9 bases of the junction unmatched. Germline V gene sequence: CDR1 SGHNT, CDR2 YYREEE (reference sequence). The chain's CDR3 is CASSTRGASVDTQYF. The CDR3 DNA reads TGTGCCAGCAGCACGCGGGGGGCCTCCGTAGATACGCAGTATTTT.

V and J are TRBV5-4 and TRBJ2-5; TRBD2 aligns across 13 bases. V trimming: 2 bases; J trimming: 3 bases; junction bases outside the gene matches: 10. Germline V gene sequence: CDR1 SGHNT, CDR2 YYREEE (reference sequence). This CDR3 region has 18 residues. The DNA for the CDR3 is TGTGCCAGCAGCTTACCGGGACTAGCGGGATCAGTGGAAGAGACCCAGTACTTC. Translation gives CASSLPGLAGSVEETQYF.